A selection of T cell receptor beta chains follows, all from one sample in a study of shared clonotypes between healthy human individuals. Data came from immunoSEQ multiplex PCR; TCRdb stores just in-frame clones and leaves some out. Of over a million clones listed, more than 95% are singletons. The sequenced sample consisted of naive CD4+ T cells sorted from blood. The receptor source for this set is a man in his thirties or forties in good health. The CDR3 runs from the conserved cysteine through the conserved F or W. The D gene is left open where the match is weak. Clone size, where shown, is once, few, many, or a class for clones that have expanded.

j_call d_call clone_size v_call cdr3_aa cdr3_nt
TRBJ2-2 NA NA TRBV5-1 CASSFRGDTGELFF TGCGCCAGCAGCTTCCGGGGCGACACTGGGGAGCTGTTTTTT
TRBJ2-3 NA NA TRBV6-5 CASSQEITDTQYF TGTGCCAGCAGTCAAGAAATCACAGATACGCAGTATTTT
TRBJ2-1 NA NA TRBV4-1 CASSLGTGLINNEQFF TGCGCCAGCAGCCTCGGTACGGGACTTATAAACAATGAGCAGTTCTTC
TRBJ1-5 NA NA TRBV6-1 CASSEQGGSNQPQHF TGTGCCAGCAGTGAGCAGGGAGGTAGCAATCAGCCCCAGCATTTT
TRBJ2-7 NA NA TRBV5-1 CASSQGRNEQYF TGCGCCAGCAGCCAGGGACGCAACGAGCAGTACTTC
TRBJ2-7 NA NA TRBV28 CASVPPSSYEQYF TGTGCCAGCGTACCACCGAGCTCCTACGAGCAGTACTTC
TRBJ2-2 NA NA TRBV28 CASSFGATTGELFF TGTGCCAGCAGTTTCGGTGCAACCACCGGGGAGCTGTTTTTT
TRBJ1-1 NA NA TRBV29-1 CSVEGFGQLNTEAFF TGCAGCGTTGAAGGTTTCGGGCAGCTGAACACTGAAGCTTTCTTT
TRBJ2-7 NA NA TRBV27 CASSPPGPRGEQYF TGTGCCAGCAGTCCTCCAGGACCCCGGGGCGAGCAGTACTTC
TRBJ2-7 NA NA TRBV13 CASSLGHVSYEQYF TGTGCCAGCAGCTTAGGCCATGTATCCTACGAGCAGTACTTC
TRBJ2-1 NA once TRBV27 CASSRGRSYNEQFF TGTGCCAGCAGTCGAGGGAGGTCTTACAATGAGCAGTTCTTC
TRBJ1-4 TRBD1 NA TRBV4-3 CASSHATGTANEKLFF TGCGCCAGCAGCCATGCGACCGGGACAGCAAATGAAAAACTGTTTTTT
TRBJ2-7 TRBD1 NA TRBV18 CASSRDRGLNEQYF TGTGCCAGCTCACGGGACAGGGGTCTCAACGAGCAGTACTTC
TRBJ1-1 NA few TRBV27 CASSLLGGTEAFF TGTGCCAGCAGTTTATTAGGCGGCACTGAAGCTTTCTTT
TRBJ1-2 NA NA TRBV7-9 CASSPDGGTYGYTF TGTGCCAGCAGCCCCGATGGGGGTACCTATGGCTACACCTTC
TRBJ1-5 NA NA TRBV11-2 CASSLGGRSNQPQHF TGTGCCAGCAGCTTGGGTGGCCGTAGCAATCAGCCCCAGCATTTT
TRBJ1-5 NA NA TRBV7-9 CASSTSRGTYSNQPQHF TGTGCCAGCAGCACAAGCCGCGGAACTTATAGCAATCAGCCCCAGCATTTT
TRBJ1-3 TRBD1 NA TRBV9 CASSPNRGPGNTIYF TGTGCCAGCAGCCCCAACAGGGGGCCAGGAAACACCATATATTTT
TRBJ1-5 TRBD1 NA TRBV7-6 CASSLGTGEDQPQHF TGTGCCAGCAGCTTAGGGACAGGGGAGGATCAGCCCCAGCATTTT
TRBJ1-5 NA few TRBV28 CASLRSGGYQPQHF TGTGCCAGCCTGCGCTCCGGGGGATATCAGCCCCAGCATTTT